Listed below are T cell receptor beta chains from one sample, sequenced in a study of cytotoxic CD8 clonotypes in ibrutinib-treated CLL. Sequencing used immunoSEQ multiplex PCR; TCRdb keeps in-frame clones, though not all of them. The sample lists 100,000 to 150,000 clones, approximately 85% occurring once. Sequencing was performed on PBMCs, taken after 24 months of ibrutinib treatment. The receptors stem from a human donor with chronic lymphocytic leukemia. The CDR3 runs from the conserved cysteine through the conserved F or W. The order of the fields is D gene, clone size, J gene, V gene, CDR3 protein, CDR3 DNA. A D gene is named only where the DNA matches it firmly. Clone sizes are given selectively: once, few, many, or a class where the clone is expanded.

>NA|few|TRBJ2-7|TRBV15
CATSRERDNSYEQYF
TGTGCCACCAGCAGAGAAAGGGACAACTCCTACGAGCAGTACTTC
>TRBD2|NA|TRBJ2-1|TRBV29-1
CSALAGSSYNEQFF
TGCAGCGCCCTAGCGGGCAGCTCCTACAATGAGCAGTTCTTC
>NA|NA|TRBJ2-5|TRBV5-1
CASSYVVGGGETQYF
TGCGCCAGCAGCTATGTAGTCGGTGGTGGCGAGACCCAGTACTTC
>NA|NA|TRBJ1-1|TRBV19
CASSSRGDTEAFF
TGTGCCAGTAGTAGCAGGGGCGACACTGAAGCTTTCTTT
>NA|NA|TRBJ2-7|TRBV15
CATSRGYEQYF
TGTGCCACCAGCAGAGGCTACGAGCAGTACTTC
>NA|once|TRBJ1-3|TRBV30
CAWSAKGLSGNTIYF
TGTGCCTGGAGTGCGAAGGGGCTTAGTGGAAACACCATATATTTT
>TRBD1|NA|TRBJ1-2|TRBV6-6
CASNPGQGGYGYTF
TGTGCCAGCAACCCTGGGCAGGGGGGCTATGGCTACACCTTC
>NA|NA|TRBJ2-1|TRBV7-9
CASSLRGNEQFF
TGTGCCAGCAGCTTGCGAGGTAATGAGCAGTTCTTC
>TRBD1|NA|TRBJ1-2|TRBV7-2
CASSSRGTYGYTF
TGTGCCAGCAGCTCCAGGGGGACCTATGGCTACACCTTC
>NA|NA|TRBJ1-5|TRBV6-1
CASSATGWSNQPQHF
TGTGCCAGCAGCGCAACGGGGTGGAGCAATCAGCCCCAGCATTTT
>TRBD1|once|TRBJ1-2|TRBV11-2
CASSLSLPGTDYGYTF
TGTGCCAGCAGCTTATCCCTACCCGGGACAGACTATGGCTACACCTTC
>TRBD1|NA|TRBJ1-5|TRBV7-2
CASSLFGTGNQPQHF
TGTGCCAGCAGCTTATTTGGGACAGGCAATCAGCCCCAGCATTTT
>NA|few|TRBJ2-5|TRBV7-8
CASSLGQYQETQYF
TGTGCCAGCAGCCTCGGACAGTACCAAGAGACCCAGTACTTC
>TRBD2|NA|TRBJ2-1|TRBV7-8
CASASGRWDEQFF
TGTGCCTCCGCTAGCGGGAGATGGGATGAGCAGTTCTTC
>TRBD1|NA|TRBJ1-1|TRBV15
CATSGTVGQGSEAFF
TGTGCCACCAGCGGAACAGTGGGACAGGGGTCTGAAGCTTTCTTT